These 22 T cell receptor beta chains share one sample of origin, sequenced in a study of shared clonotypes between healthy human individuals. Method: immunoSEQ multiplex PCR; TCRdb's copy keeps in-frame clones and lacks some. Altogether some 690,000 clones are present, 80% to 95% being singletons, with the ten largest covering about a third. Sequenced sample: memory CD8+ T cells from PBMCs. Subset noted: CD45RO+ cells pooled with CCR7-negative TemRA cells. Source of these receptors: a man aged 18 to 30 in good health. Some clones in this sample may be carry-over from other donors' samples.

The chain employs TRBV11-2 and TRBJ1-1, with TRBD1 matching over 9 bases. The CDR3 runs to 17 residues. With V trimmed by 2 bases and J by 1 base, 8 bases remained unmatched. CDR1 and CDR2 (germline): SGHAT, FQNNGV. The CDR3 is CASSLPKHRGQNTEAFF. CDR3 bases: TGTGCCAGCAGCTTACCGAAACACAGGGGGCAGAACACTGAAGCTTTCTTT.

CDR3 region: CASRKRGGPYNTDTQYF. In DNA form, the CDR3 reads TGTGCCAGCAGGAAGAGAGGAGGGCCTTACAACACAGATACGCAGTATTTT. The chain joins TRBV7-2 to TRBJ2-3; tentatively, D is TRBD2 (6 bases). Trimming removed 6 bases at V and 2 bases at J, with 21 bases between. Germline V gives CDR1 SGHTA, CDR2 FQGNSA. The CDR3 covers 17 residues.

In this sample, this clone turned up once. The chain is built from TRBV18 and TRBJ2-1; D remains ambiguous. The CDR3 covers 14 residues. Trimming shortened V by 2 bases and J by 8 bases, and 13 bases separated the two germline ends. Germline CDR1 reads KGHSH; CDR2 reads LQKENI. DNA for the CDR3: TGTGCCAGCTCACCAGCCACCCTTTTGGATGAGCAGTTCTTC. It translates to CASSPATLLDEQFF. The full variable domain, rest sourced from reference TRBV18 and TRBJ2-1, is NAGVMQNPRHLVRRRGQEARLRCSPMKGHSHVYWYRQLPEEGLKFMVYLQKENIIDESGMPKERFSAEFPKEGPSILRIQQVVRGDSAAYFCASSPATLLDEQFFGPGTRLTVL.

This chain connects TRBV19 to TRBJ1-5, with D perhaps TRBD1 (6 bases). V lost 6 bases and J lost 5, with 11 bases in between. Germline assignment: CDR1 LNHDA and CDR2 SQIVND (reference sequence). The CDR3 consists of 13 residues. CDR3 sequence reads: CASRDSGDQPQHF. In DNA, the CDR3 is TGTGCCAGTAGGGACAGCGGGGATCAGCCCCAGCATTTT.

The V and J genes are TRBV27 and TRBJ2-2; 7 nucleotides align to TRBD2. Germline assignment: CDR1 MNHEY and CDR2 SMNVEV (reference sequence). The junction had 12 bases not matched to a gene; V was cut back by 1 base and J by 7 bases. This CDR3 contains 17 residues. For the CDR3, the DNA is TGTGCCAGCAGTTTATTAGGTGGACTAGGTCGGAACGGGGAGCTGTTTTTT. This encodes CASSLLGGLGRNGELFF.

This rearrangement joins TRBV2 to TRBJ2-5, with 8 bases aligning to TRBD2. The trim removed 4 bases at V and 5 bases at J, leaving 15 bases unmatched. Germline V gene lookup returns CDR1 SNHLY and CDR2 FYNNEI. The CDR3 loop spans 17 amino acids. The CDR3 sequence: CASSALPTGGPRETQYF. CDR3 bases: TGTGCCAGCAGTGCCTTGCCGACGGGAGGGCCCCGGGAGACCCAGTACTTC.

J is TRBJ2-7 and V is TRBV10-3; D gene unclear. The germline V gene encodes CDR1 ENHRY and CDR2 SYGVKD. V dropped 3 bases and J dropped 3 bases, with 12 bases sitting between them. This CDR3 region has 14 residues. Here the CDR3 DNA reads TGTGCCATCAGTGACGGAGAAACGATCTACGAGCAGTACTTC. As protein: CAISDGETIYEQYF.

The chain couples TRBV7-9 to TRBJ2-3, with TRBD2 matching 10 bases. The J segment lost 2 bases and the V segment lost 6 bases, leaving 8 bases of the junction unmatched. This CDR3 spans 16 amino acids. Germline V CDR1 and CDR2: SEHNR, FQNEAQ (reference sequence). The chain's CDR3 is CASSTSLAGITDTQYF. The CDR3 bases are TGTGCCAGCAGTACATCACTAGCGGGGATCACAGATACGCAGTATTTT.

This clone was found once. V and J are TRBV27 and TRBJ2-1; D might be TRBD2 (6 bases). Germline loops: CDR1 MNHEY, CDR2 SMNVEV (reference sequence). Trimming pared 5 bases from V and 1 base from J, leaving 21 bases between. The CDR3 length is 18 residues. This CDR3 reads CASSPPGVSGRSYNEQFF. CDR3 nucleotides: TGTGCCAGCAGTCCCCCGGGAGTCAGCGGACGATCCTACAATGAGCAGTTCTTC.

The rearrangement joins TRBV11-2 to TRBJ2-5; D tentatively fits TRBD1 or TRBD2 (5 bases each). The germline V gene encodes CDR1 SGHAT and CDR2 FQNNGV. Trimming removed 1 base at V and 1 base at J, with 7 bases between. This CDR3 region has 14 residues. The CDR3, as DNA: TGTGCCAGCAGCTTAGCGGGACCCCAAGAGACCCAGTACTTC. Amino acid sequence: CASSLAGPQETQYF.

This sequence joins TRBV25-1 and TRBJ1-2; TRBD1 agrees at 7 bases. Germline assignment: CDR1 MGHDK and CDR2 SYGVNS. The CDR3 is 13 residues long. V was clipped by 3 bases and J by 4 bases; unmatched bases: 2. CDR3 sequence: CASSDGTAYGYTF. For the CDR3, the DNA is TGTGCCAGCAGTGATGGGACAGCCTATGGCTACACCTTC.

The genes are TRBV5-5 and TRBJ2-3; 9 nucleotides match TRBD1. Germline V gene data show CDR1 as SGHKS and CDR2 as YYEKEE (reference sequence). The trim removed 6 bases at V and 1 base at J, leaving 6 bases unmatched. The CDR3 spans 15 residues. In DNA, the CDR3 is TGTGCCAGCACCTTACGGACAGGGGGCACAGATACGCAGTATTTT. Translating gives CASTLRTGGTDTQYF.

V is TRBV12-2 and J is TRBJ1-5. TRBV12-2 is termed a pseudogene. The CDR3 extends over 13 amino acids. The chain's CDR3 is CASRLYGNQPQHF. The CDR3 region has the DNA TGTGCAAGTCGCCTGTACGGCAATCAGCCCCAGCATTTT.

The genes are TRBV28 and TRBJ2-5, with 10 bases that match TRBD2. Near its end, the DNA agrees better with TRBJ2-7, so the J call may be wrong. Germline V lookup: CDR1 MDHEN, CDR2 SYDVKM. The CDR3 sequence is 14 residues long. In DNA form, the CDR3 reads TGTGCCAGCAGTCTAGCGGGAGCACGATACGAGCAGTACTTC. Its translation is CASSLAGARYEQYF.

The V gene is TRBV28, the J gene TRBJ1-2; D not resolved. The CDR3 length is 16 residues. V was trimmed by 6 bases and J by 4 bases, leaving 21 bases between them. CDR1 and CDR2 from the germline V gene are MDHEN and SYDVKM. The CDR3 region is CASRSRVLPALYGYTF. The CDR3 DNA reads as TGTGCCAGCAGGTCCCGGGTCCTCCCCGCCCTCTATGGCTACACCTTC.

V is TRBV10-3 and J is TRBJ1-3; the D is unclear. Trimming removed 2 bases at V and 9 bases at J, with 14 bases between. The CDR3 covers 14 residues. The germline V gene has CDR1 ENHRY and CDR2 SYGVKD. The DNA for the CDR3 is TGTGCCATCAGTGAGCCAGGTGGAGTAGGCACCATATATTTT. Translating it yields CAISEPGGVGTIYF.

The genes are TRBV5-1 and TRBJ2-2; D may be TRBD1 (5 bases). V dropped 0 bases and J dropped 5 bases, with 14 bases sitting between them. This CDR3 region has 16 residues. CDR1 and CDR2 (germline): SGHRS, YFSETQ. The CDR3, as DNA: TGCGCCAGCAGCTTGGGTAGGGGATCGATGACCGGGGAGCTGTTTTTT. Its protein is CASSLGRGSMTGELFF.

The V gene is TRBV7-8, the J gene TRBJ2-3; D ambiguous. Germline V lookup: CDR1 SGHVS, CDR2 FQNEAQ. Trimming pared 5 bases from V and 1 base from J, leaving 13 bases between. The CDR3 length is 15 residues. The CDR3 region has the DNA TGTGCCAGCAGCCTAGGGTGGGTTGGCACAGATACGCAGTATTTT. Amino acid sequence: CASSLGWVGTDTQYF.

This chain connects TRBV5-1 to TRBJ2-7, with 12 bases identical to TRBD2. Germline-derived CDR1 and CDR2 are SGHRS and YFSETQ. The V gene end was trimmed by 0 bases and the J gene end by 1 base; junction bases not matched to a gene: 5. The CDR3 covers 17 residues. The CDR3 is CASSLDLAGGGSYEQYF. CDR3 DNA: TGCGCCAGCAGCTTGGACCTAGCGGGAGGGGGGTCCTACGAGCAGTACTTC.

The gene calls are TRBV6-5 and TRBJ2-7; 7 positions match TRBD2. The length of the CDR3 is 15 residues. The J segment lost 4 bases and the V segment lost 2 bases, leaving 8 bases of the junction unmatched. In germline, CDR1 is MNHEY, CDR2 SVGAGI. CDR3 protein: CASSYRDLAAYEQYF. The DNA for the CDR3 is TGTGCCAGCAGTTACAGGGATCTAGCGGCTTACGAGCAGTACTTC.

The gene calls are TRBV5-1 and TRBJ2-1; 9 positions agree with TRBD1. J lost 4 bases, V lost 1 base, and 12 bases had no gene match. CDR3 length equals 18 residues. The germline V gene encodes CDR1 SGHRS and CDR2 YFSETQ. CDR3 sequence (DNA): TGCGCCAGCAGCTTGACGGGGACAGGGATGGTCATGTACAATGAGCAGTTCTTC. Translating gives CASSLTGTGMVMYNEQFF.

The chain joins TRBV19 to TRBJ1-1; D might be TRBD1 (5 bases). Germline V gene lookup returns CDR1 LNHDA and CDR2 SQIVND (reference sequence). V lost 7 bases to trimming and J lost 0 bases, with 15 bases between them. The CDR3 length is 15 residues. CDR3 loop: CASKSSQGMNTEAFF. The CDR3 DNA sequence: TGTGCCAGTAAATCATCGCAGGGTATGAACACTGAAGCTTTCTTT.